The next 23 T cell receptor beta chains were all read from a single sample in a study of identical twins. TCRdb independently ran MiXCR on the 5' RACE reads; one entry per CDR3 protein. The sample records 420,000 or so distinct CDR3 sequences, roughly 18% being singletons. Sequenced input: naive T cells sorted from blood. The source of these receptors is a man aged 50 to 60 in good health.

V gene TRBV5-1 combines with J gene TRBJ2-2, with 8 nucleotides matching TRBD1. Germline-derived CDR1 and CDR2 are SGHRS and YFSETQ. This CDR3 region has 15 residues. Trimming took 4 bases from V and 0 from J; bases not matched to a gene: 2. The CDR3 here is CASSTDRANTGELFF. CDR3 coding DNA: TGCGCCAGCAGCACGGACAGGGCGAACACCGGGGAGCTGTTTTTT.

This clonotype turned up a few times. The chain recombines TRBV5-1 with TRBJ1-1, with a tentative D call TRBD1 (5 bases). CDR3 size: 14 residues. V was clipped by 4 bases and J by 0 bases, with 10 bases between them. CDR1 and CDR2 from the germline V gene are SGHRS and YFSETQ. The CDR3 loop reads CASSNQDMNTEAFF. CDR3 DNA: TGCGCCAGCAGCAATCAGGACATGAACACTGAAGCTTTCTTT. The variable domain in full, with the rest retrieved from reference TRBV5-1 and TRBJ1-1, is KAGVTQTPRYLIKTRGQQVTLSCSPISGHRSVSWYQQTPGQGLQFLFEYFSETQRNKGNFPGRFSGRQFSNSRSEMNVSTLELGDSALYLCASSNQDMNTEAFFGQGTRLTVV.

The V gene is TRBV7-9, the J gene TRBJ1-2; D not resolved. CDR1 and CDR2 from the germline V gene are SEHNR and FQNEAQ (reference sequence). Trimming pared 4 bases from V and 6 bases from J, leaving 3 bases between. This CDR3 is built from 10 residues. The chain's CDR3 is CASSSDGYTF. Here the CDR3 DNA reads TGTGCCAGCAGCTCAGATGGCTACACCTTC.

The genes are TRBV10-3 and TRBJ2-3, with 7 bases aligning to TRBD2. After removal of 1 base from V and 4 bases from J, the junction contained 8 bases not matched to a gene. Looked up from germline, CDR1 is ENHRY and CDR2 is SYGVKD. The CDR3 loop spans 16 amino acids. CDR3: CAISEFGGSMADTQYF. In DNA form, the CDR3 reads TGTGCCATCAGTGAGTTTGGCGGGAGCATGGCAGATACGCAGTATTTT.

This clonotype was counted a few times. The chain has TRBV20-1 and TRBJ2-6; weak D call: TRBD2 (6 bases). Germline CDR1 reads DFQATT; CDR2 reads SNEGSKA (reference sequence). The CDR3 consists of 16 residues. Trimming stripped 1 base from V and 0 bases from J, with 10 bases between. The chain's CDR3 is CSARAWGDSGANVLTF. The CDR3 nucleotides are TGCAGTGCTAGAGCCTGGGGGGACTCTGGGGCCAACGTCCTGACTTTC.

J is TRBJ2-1 and V is TRBV10-3; 7 positions agree with TRBD2. The CDR3 consists of 16 residues. Unmatched junction bases numbered 13, after V lost 0 bases and J lost 11 bases. Germline CDR1 reads ENHRY; CDR2 reads SYGVKD. This CDR3 reads CAISESTSAPPRKQFF. CDR3 in DNA: TGTGCCATCAGTGAGTCTACTAGCGCCCCTCCTCGTAAGCAGTTCTTC.

The V call is TRBV28, the J call TRBJ1-2, with a tentative D call TRBD1 (5 bases). The CDR3 totals 13 residues. Trimming removed 6 bases from V and 2 bases from J, with 10 bases in between. The germline gives CDR1 MDHEN, CDR2 SYDVKM. DNA for the CDR3: TGTGCCAGCAGCTCAAGGGGAAACTATGGCTACACCTTC. Protein: CASSSRGNYGYTF.

The chain recombines TRBV29-1 with TRBJ2-5; the D is unclear. The ends were cut back, 4 bases at V and 1 base at J, with 13 bases in the middle. The V gene's germline CDR1 is SQVTM and CDR2 ANQGSEA. The CDR3 contains 14 residues. CDR3 bases: TGCAGCGTTGTGACGGGCAGTCGCCAAGAGACCCAGTACTTC. Translating gives CSVVTGSRQETQYF.

Ten or more counts support this clonotype. The V call is TRBV5-1, the J call TRBJ1-1; D remains ambiguous. CDR1 and CDR2 from the germline V gene are SGHRS and YFSETQ. Trimming cost V 5 bases and J 5 bases, with 16 bases left between them. The length of the CDR3 is 14 residues. CDR3 sequence reads: CASSIRFGGTEAFF. CDR3 in DNA: TGCGCCAGCAGTATACGTTTTGGTGGGACTGAAGCTTTCTTT.

This clonotype occurred many times. The chain joins TRBV5-1 to TRBJ1-4; D is unclear. The CDR3 totals 15 residues. Germline assignment: CDR1 SGHRS and CDR2 YFSETQ. V was clipped by 0 bases and J by 0 bases, with 6 bases between them. The CDR3 sequence is CASSLGSTTNEKLFF. CDR3 nucleotide sequence: TGCGCCAGCAGCTTGGGTAGCACAACTAATGAAAAACTGTTTTTT.

The chain carries TRBV6-1 and TRBJ2-5, with TRBD1 as a possible D gene (5 bases). Trimming stripped 2 bases from V and 7 bases from J, with 11 bases between. Germline V gene data show CDR1 as MNHNS and CDR2 as SASEGT. CDR3 length equals 13 residues. Written as DNA, the CDR3 is TGTGCCAGCAGTGAACCCTACCAGGGGACCCAGTACTTC. This encodes CASSEPYQGTQYF.

This clonotype was counted at least ten times. V is TRBV7-8 and J is TRBJ2-7; possibly TRBD2 for D (5 bases). V lost 1 base to trimming and J lost 3 bases, with 13 bases between them. Germline loops: CDR1 SGHVS, CDR2 FQNEAQ. CDR3 length: 15 amino acids. The chain's CDR3 is CASSLGRGPSYEQYF. In DNA, the CDR3 is TGTGCCAGCAGCTTAGGCCGGGGTCCAAGCTACGAGCAGTACTTC.

The rearrangement joins TRBV28 to TRBJ2-5; 7 nucleotides line up with TRBD1. The CDR3 loop spans 15 amino acids. CDR1 and CDR2 (germline): MDHEN, SYDVKM. The V and J ends lost 8 bases and 2 bases, in that order; junction bases with no gene match: 11. The CDR3 protein is CASGAPGQTQETQYF. The DNA for the CDR3 is TGTGCCAGCGGCGCTCCGGGACAGACTCAAGAGACCCAGTACTTC.

This clonotype came up many times. This chain joins TRBV5-1 and TRBJ1-2; no clear D gene. V shed 0 bases and J shed 7 bases, with 13 bases lying between them. Per the germline V gene, CDR1 is SGHRS and CDR2 is YFSETQ. The CDR3 consists of 14 residues. The DNA for the CDR3 is TGCGCCAGCAGCTTGGCTCGGAGCCCGGGTGGCTACACCTTC. Protein product: CASSLARSPGGYTF.

This clonotype was counted only a few times. V and J are TRBV20-1 and TRBJ2-2; 7 nucleotides align to TRBD2. The CDR3 sequence is 14 residues long. Germline loops: CDR1 DFQATT, CDR2 SNEGSKA (reference sequence). J lost 1 base, V lost 2 bases, and 1 base had no gene match. This chain's CDR3 is CSARSSGNTGELFF. Here the CDR3 DNA reads TGCAGTGCTAGATCTAGCGGGAACACCGGGGAGCTGTTTTTT.

In its sample, this clonotype was seen many times. V gene TRBV29-1 combines with J gene TRBJ2-1; 14 nucleotides match TRBD2. Germline trimming cut 3 bases from V and 5 bases from J; bases unmatched to any gene: 0. The CDR3 is 14 amino acids. Germline lookup yields CDR1 SQVTM and CDR2 ANQGSEA. The CDR3 DNA is TGCAGCGTTGAGGGACTAGCGGGGGACAATGAGCAGTTCTTC. Translation: CSVEGLAGDNEQFF.

Here the CDR3 reads CSASRLAGGRGDTQYF. CDR3 nucleotides: TGCAGCGCCTCGAGACTAGCGGGGGGCCGAGGAGATACGCAGTATTTT. The V and J genes are TRBV29-1 and TRBJ2-3, with 13 bases identical to TRBD2. J gave up 5 bases and V 7 bases, and 12 bases lay outside the gene matches. The CDR3 totals 16 residues. Germline CDR1 SQVTM, CDR2 ANQGSEA.

At least ten counts were recorded for this clonotype. The chain links TRBV5-1 to TRBJ2-2; no clear D. Trimming removed 0 bases from V and 4 bases from J, with 10 bases in between. The CDR3 has 15 amino acids. The V gene's germline CDR1 is SGHRS and CDR2 YFSETQ. CDR3 region: CASSLVQLGTGELFF. CDR3 in DNA: TGCGCCAGCAGCTTGGTGCAGCTTGGCACCGGGGAGCTGTTTTTT. The full variable domain, its missing parts supplied by reference TRBV5-1 and TRBJ2-2, is KAGVTQTPRYLIKTRGQQVTLSCSPISGHRSVSWYQQTPGQGLQFLFEYFSETQRNKGNFPGRFSGRQFSNSRSEMNVSTLELGDSALYLCASSLVQLGTGELFFGEGSRLTVL.

This clonotype was seen a few times. The chain carries TRBV19 and TRBJ1-3; D ambiguous. Germline V gives CDR1 LNHDA, CDR2 SQIVND (reference sequence). The length of the CDR3 is 17 residues. V lost 1 base and J lost 1, with 14 bases in between. The CDR3 DNA reads TGTGCCAGTAGTATAGGTGGAGGCGTTGGTTCTGGAAACACCATATATTTT. It is translated as CASSIGGGVGSGNTIYF.

The CDR3 nucleotides read TGTGCCAGCACCCCCTCCTACAATGAGCAGTTCTTC. This codes for CASTPSYNEQFF. V usage is TRBV12-3 or TRBV12-4 and J usage is TRBJ2-1; D gene unclear. The CDR3 is 12 residues long. Trimming took 7 bases from V and 0 from J, leaving 4 bases between them.

The chain carries TRBV28 and TRBJ2-1; 10 nucleotides agree with TRBD1. V shed 5 bases and J 6 bases; nucleotides not matched to a gene: 10. This CDR3 contains 16 residues. The germline V gene encodes CDR1 MDHEN and CDR2 SYDVKM. The CDR3 DNA reads as TGTGCCAGCAGTACGACCGGGACAGGGGATTTCAATGAGCAGTTCTTC. It codes for CASSTTGTGDFNEQFF.

This clonotype was seen ten or more times. The V gene is TRBV20-1, the J gene TRBJ2-3; TRBD2 agrees at 12 bases. Losses at the gene ends were 4 bases for V and 0 bases for J; bases not matched to a gene: 8. The germline CDR1 and CDR2 sequences are DFQATT and SNEGSKA (reference sequence). This CDR3 is built from 17 residues. The CDR3, as DNA: TGCAGTGCTACCCTAGCGGGAGGGATTCTAAGCACAGATACGCAGTATTTT. The encoded protein is CSATLAGGILSTDTQYF.

This clonotype was seen many times. CDR3 in amino acids: CASSTRDRGSETQYF. The CDR3 DNA follows: TGTGCCAGCAGCACCAGGGACAGGGGCTCGGAGACCCAGTACTTC. V is TRBV7-8 and J is TRBJ2-5; 10 positions agree with TRBD1. Trimming at V came to 5 bases and at J to 5 bases, leaving 8 bases not matched to a gene. Germline V gives CDR1 SGHVS, CDR2 FQNEAQ. The CDR3 is made up of 15 amino acids. Using reference TRBV7-8 and TRBJ2-5 for the parts outside the CDR3, the full variable domain is GAGVSQSPRYKVAKRGQDVALRCDPISGHVSLFWYQQALGQGPEFLTYFQNEAQLDKSGLPSDRFFAERPEGSVSTLKIQRTQQEDSAVYLCASSTRDRGSETQYFGPGTRLLVL.